This T cell receptor beta chain was profiled in a study of T cells in Graves' hyperthyroidism and ophthalmopathy. It was RNA transcripts that yielded the amplified TCR beta CDR3 regions. The TCR CDR3 was amplified in a first-round RT-PCR using the HTBI primer set. A single record per CDR3 protein comes from TCRdb applying MiXCR to the multiplex PCR reads. The data show fewer than 500,000 distinct CDR3 sequences, about 13% seen once. Trimming took 5 bases from V and 5 from J; bases not matched to a gene: 7. CDR3 length: 14 residues. Germline V gene data show CDR1 as LNHDA and CDR2 as SQIVND (reference sequence). This clonotype was counted only a few times. Its antigen is currently unknown. Study results and caveats: The model anticipated ophthalmopathy a median approximately 6.5 months pre-onset.

The chain links TRBV19 to TRBJ2-7; 9 bases are a match to TRBD1. Sequenced material: blood. The TCR was taken from a man aged 25-45 years with Graves' hyperthyroidism that later progressed to Graves' ophthalmopathy. In DNA form, the CDR3 reads TGTGCCAGTAGTCCCCGGGACAGGGTCGACGAGCAGTACTTC. Translated: CASSPRDRVDEQYF.